The 15 T cell receptor beta chains below all came from one sample that was sequenced in a study of blood T cell repertoires in COVID-19. The data were produced by immunoSEQ multiplex PCR, yet TCRdb's version contains in-frame clones alone and is incomplete. The table shows 310,000 or so clones, with 87% occurring only once. The sample taken for sequencing was peripheral blood. These TCRs come from a man aged 30-40 years with COVID-19, enrolled during active disease.

This clone was counted at least ten times. The gene calls are TRBV24-1 and TRBJ2-7, with 8 bases identical to TRBD2. Germline CDR1 and CDR2: KGHDR and SFDVKD. The CDR3 is made up of 18 amino acids. J gave up 2 bases and V 0 bases, and 11 bases lay outside the gene matches. CDR3 nucleotides: TGTGCCACCAGTGATTTGGCACCCCCCGGGACTAGGACCTACGAGCAGTACTTC. Amino acid sequence: CATSDLAPPGTRTYEQYF.

The chain uses TRBV6-2 or TRBV6-3 and TRBJ2-1, with 12 bases that match TRBD2. The V segment lost 5 bases and the J segment 8 bases; nucleotides outside the gene matches: 7. Germline loops: CDR1 MNHEY, CDR2 SVGEGT. This CDR3 has 15 residues. CDR3 sequence reads: CASSQTSGSFDEQFF. CDR3 in DNA: TGTGCCAGCAGTCAGACTAGCGGGAGTTTCGATGAGCAGTTCTTC.

This chain connects TRBV5-5 to TRBJ1-5; D possibly corresponds to TRBD1 (5 bases). Trimming removed 7 bases at V and 4 bases at J, with 18 bases between. This CDR3 spans 15 amino acids. Germline V lookup: CDR1 SGHKS, CDR2 YYEKEE (reference sequence). CDR3 in DNA: TGTGCCAGCTCGAGGGCGGGGGGGGTAAATCAGCCCCAGCATTTT. Amino acids: CASSRAGGVNQPQHF.

The chain carries TRBV2 and TRBJ1-5, with unresolved D. CDR3 length equals 16 residues. Trimming pared 6 bases from V and 0 bases from J, leaving 15 bases between. CDR1 is SNHLY, CDR2 FYNNEI, per germline. CDR3 in amino acids: CASRQSVVDSNQPQHF. CDR3 nucleotide sequence: TGTGCCAGCAGACAGAGTGTTGTCGATAGCAATCAGCCCCAGCATTTT.

The rearrangement joins TRBV6-2 or TRBV6-3 to TRBJ2-7, with D possibly being TRBD1 (5 bases). This CDR3 has 14 amino acids. V was pared by 3 bases and J by 2 bases, with 11 bases between. CDR1 is MNHEY and CDR2 is SVGEGT in the germline V gene. As DNA, the CDR3 is TGTGCCAGCAGTTATGCAGGGCCCCCCTACGAGCAGTACTTC. Its protein product is CASSYAGPPYEQYF.

In regard to this clone: A much larger clone lies one base from this, so it may be a read error. The chain links TRBV12-3 or TRBV12-4 to TRBJ1-3; a possible D gene is TRBD1 (6 bases). V dropped 6 bases and J dropped 0 bases, with 6 bases sitting between them. CDR3 size: 13 residues. Here the CDR3 reads CASRDSSGNTIYF. CDR3 DNA sequence: TGTGCCAGCAGGGACAGCTCTGGAAACACCATATATTTT.

The chain has TRBV6-4 and TRBJ2-2, with a tentative D call TRBD2 (5 bases). The ends were cut back, 7 bases at V and 6 bases at J, with 15 bases in the middle. The CDR3 extends over 14 amino acids. Germline CDR1 is MRHNA and CDR2 is SNTAGT. CDR3 region: CASTDVRVAGELFF. CDR3 bases: TGTGCCAGCACCGACGTGAGGGTCGCCGGGGAGCTGTTTTTT.

This chain links TRBV6-5 with TRBJ1-3; tentatively, D is TRBD1 (6 bases). Trimming took 4 bases from V and 0 from J, leaving 10 bases between them. Germline lookup yields CDR1 MNHEY and CDR2 SVGAGI. The CDR3 covers 15 residues. CDR3 loop: CASSFTGFSGNTIYF. Here the CDR3 DNA reads TGTGCCAGCAGTTTCACAGGGTTCTCTGGAAACACCATATATTTT.

This clone appeared once. The CDR3 loop is CASRKGGANQPQHF. The CDR3 region has the DNA TGTGCCAGCAGAAAAGGGGGCGCGAATCAGCCCCAGCATTTT. The chain carries TRBV28 and TRBJ1-5; 7 bases agree with TRBD1. The CDR3 runs to 14 residues. Germline V lookup: CDR1 MDHEN, CDR2 SYDVKM. The ends lost 6 bases at V and 4 bases at J; junction bases unmatched: 6.

V and J are TRBV30 and TRBJ2-7; the match to TRBD1 covers 7 bases. J lost 4 bases, V lost 3 bases, and 6 bases had no gene match. Germline V gene data show CDR1 as GTSNPN and CDR2 as SVGIG (reference sequence). The CDR3 consists of 13 residues. The CDR3 nucleotides read TGTGCCTGGAGCCACAGGGGCACTTACGAGCAGTACTTC. Encoded protein: CAWSHRGTYEQYF.

The chain combines TRBV3-1 (or the pseudogene TRBV3-2) with TRBJ2-6; D may be TRBD1 (5 bases). Germline V gene sequence: CDR1 LGHDT, CDR2 YNNKEL (reference sequence). Trimming stripped 4 bases from V and 2 bases from J, with 9 bases between. The CDR3 consists of 15 residues. The CDR3, as DNA: TGTGCCAGCAGCCCAGGGCTGGCTGGGGCCAACGTCCTGACTTTC. The encoded protein is CASSPGLAGANVLTF.

J is TRBJ1-5 and V is TRBV15; TRBD1 aligns across 7 bases. The CDR3 runs to 16 residues. V shed 0 bases, J shed 3 bases, and the junction held 5 bases outside the gene matches. Germline V gene data show CDR1 as LNHNV and CDR2 as YYDKDF (reference sequence). The DNA for the CDR3 is TGTGCCACCAGCAGAGATAGAGGGGGCCCCAATCAGCCCCAGCATTTT. This sequence encodes CATSRDRGGPNQPQHF.

The chain joins TRBV6-5 to TRBJ2-5, with a tentative D call TRBD1 (5 bases). Germline loops: CDR1 MNHEY, CDR2 SVGAGI. This CDR3 is built from 13 residues. V was clipped by 6 bases and J by 7 bases, with 15 bases between them. The CDR3 is CASRPPVQGTQYF. The CDR3 DNA follows: TGTGCCAGCAGACCTCCGGTTCAGGGGACCCAGTACTTC.

This chain uses TRBV7-9 with TRBJ1-6; a possible D gene is TRBD1 (5 bases). V lost 5 bases and J lost 8, with 13 bases in between. CDR3 length: 14 amino acids. Germline lookup yields CDR1 SEHNR and CDR2 FQNEAQ (reference sequence). The CDR3 loop reads CASSPTGEYSPLHF. The CDR3 coding sequence is TGTGCCAGCAGCCCTACAGGAGAGTATTCACCCCTCCACTTT.

The V call is TRBV28, the J call TRBJ2-3; D is uncertain. V gave up 4 bases and J gave up 4 bases, with 9 bases separating them. This CDR3 region has 13 residues. Germline V gene sequence: CDR1 MDHEN, CDR2 SYDVKM. The CDR3: CASSSGHADTQYF. CDR3 coding DNA: TGTGCCAGCAGTTCCGGTCATGCAGATACGCAGTATTTT.